This T cell receptor (beta chain) came from a study of blood T cell repertoires in COVID-19. Overall study: Some COVID-19 samples were acute and others convalescent; all came from the United States, Italy and Spain. T cells, B-cell-depleted T cells, or PBMCs supplied cDNA or gDNA.

Germline V gene data show CDR1 as SGHNT and CDR2 as YYREEE (reference sequence). CDR3 length: 14 residues. V lost 0 bases, J lost 11 bases, and 12 bases lay in between. As originally analysed: Estimates of nucleated cell counts were drawn from the amplification of reference gene primers. TCRdb keeps only in-frame clones here, not all; method: immunoSEQ multiplex PCR. V and J calls and clone size follow that table, whereas D and trimming were derived from the DNA. The table shows some 75,000 clones, with about three quarters occurring only once. This clone was picked up a small number of times. Sequenced material: peripheral blood. The chain joins TRBV5-4 to TRBJ1-6, with D uncertain. This receptor was identified in a woman aged 80 or over with active or convalescent COVID-19. The CDR3 DNA reads as TGTGCCAGCAGCTTGGGAGGCCCTGCGACACCCCTCCACTTT. It specifies CASSLGGPATPLHF.